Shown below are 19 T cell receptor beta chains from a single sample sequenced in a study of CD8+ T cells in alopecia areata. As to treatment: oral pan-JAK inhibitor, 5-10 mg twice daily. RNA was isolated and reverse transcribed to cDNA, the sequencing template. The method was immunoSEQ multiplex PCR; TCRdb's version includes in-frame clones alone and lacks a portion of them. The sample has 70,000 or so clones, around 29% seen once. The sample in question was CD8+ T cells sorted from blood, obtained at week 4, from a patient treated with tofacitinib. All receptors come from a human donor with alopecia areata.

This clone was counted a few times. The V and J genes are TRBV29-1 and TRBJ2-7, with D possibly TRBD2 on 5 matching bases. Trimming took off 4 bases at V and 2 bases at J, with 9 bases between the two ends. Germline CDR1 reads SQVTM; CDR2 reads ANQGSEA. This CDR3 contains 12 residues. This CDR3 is CSVVEGTYEQYF. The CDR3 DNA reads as TGCAGCGTTGTTGAGGGAACCTACGAGCAGTACTTC.

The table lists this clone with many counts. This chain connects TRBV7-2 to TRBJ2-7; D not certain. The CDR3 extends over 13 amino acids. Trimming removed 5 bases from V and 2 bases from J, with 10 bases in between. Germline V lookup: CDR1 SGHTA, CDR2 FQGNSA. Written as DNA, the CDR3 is TGTGCCAGCAGCCGAGACACCACCTACGAGCAGTACTTC. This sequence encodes CASSRDTTYEQYF.

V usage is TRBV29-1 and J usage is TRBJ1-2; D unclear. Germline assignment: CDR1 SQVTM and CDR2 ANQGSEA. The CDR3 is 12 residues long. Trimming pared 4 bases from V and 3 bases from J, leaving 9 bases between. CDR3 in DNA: TGCAGCGTTGTAGAGTTAGACTATGGCTACACCTTC. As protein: CSVVELDYGYTF.

CDR3 DNA: TGCGCCAGCAGCCAAGCCATCAGAGACTACGAGCAGTACTTC. It specifies CASSQAIRDYEQYF. The rearrangement joins TRBV4-1 to TRBJ2-7; unclear D gene. Germline V CDR1 and CDR2: MGHRA, YSYEKL. The CDR3 has 14 residues. V lost 1 base, J lost 3 bases, and 10 bases lay in between.

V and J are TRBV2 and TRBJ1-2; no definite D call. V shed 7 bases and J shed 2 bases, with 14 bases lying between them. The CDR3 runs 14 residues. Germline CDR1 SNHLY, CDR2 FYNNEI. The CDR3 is CASTRRGLNYGYTF. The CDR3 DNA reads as TGTGCCAGCACCCGCCGCGGACTGAACTATGGCTACACCTTC.

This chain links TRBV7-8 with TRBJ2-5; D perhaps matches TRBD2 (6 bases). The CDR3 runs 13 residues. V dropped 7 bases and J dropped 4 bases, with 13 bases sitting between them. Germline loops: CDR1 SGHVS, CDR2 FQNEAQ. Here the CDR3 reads CASMGWRGETQYF. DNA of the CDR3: TGTGCCAGCATGGGGTGGAGGGGAGAGACCCAGTACTTC. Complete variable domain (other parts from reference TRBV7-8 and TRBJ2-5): GAGVSQSPRYKVAKRGQDVALRCDPISGHVSLFWYQQALGQGPEFLTYFQNEAQLDKSGLPSDRFFAERPEGSVSTLKIQRTQQEDSAVYLCASMGWRGETQYFGPGTRLLVL.

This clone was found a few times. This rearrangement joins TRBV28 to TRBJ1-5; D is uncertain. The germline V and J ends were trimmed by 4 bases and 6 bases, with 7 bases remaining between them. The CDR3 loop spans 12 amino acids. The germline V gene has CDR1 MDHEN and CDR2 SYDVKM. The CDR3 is CASSSGIQPQHF. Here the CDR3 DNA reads TGTGCCAGCAGTTCAGGAATTCAGCCCCAGCATTTT.

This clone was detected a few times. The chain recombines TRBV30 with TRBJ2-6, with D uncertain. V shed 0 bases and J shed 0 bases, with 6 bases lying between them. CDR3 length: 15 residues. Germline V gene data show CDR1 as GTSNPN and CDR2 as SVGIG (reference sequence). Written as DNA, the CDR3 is TGTGCCTGGAGTGTTAGTGACTCTGGGGCCAACGTCCTGACTTTC. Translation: CAWSVSDSGANVLTF.

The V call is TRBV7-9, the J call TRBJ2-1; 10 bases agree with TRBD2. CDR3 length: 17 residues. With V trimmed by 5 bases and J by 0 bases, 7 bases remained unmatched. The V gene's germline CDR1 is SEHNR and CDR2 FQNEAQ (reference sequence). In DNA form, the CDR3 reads TGTGCCAGCAGCGCCAATAGCGGGAGGTCCTCCTACAATGAGCAGTTCTTC. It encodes CASSANSGRSSYNEQFF. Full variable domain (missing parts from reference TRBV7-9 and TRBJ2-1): DTGVSQNPRHKITKRGQNVTFRCDPISEHNRLYWYRQTLGQGPEFLTYFQNEAQLEKSRLLSDRFSAERPKGSFSTLEIQRTEQGDSAMYLCASSANSGRSSYNEQFFGPGTRLTVL.

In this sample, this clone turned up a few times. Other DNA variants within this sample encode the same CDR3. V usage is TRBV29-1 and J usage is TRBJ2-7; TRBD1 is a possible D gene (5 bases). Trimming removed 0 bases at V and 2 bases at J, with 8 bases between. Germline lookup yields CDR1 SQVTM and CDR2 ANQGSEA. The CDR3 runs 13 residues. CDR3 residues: CSVEEGRPYEQYF. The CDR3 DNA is TGCAGCGTTGAAGAGGGGCGGCCCTACGAGCAGTACTTC.

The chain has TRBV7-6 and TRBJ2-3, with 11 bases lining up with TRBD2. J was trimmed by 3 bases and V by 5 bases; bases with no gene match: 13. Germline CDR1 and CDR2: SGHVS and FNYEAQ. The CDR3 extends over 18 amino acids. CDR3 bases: TGTGCCAGCAGCGCGAGTCGGCTAGCGGGAGGCCCGACAGATACGCAGTATTTT. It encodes CASSASRLAGGPTDTQYF.

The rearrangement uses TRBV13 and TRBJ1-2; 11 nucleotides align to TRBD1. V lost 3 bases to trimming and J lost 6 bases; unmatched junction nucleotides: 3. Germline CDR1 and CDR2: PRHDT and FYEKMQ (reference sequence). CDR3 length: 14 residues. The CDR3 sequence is CASSFRTGGNGYTF. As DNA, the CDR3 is TGTGCCAGCAGCTTTCGGACAGGGGGCAATGGCTACACCTTC.

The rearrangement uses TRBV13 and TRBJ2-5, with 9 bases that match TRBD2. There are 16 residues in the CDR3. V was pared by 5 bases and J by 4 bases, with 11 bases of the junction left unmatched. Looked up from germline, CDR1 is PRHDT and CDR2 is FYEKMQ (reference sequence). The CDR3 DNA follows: TGTGCCAGCAGCCAAACGACAGCGGGAGGTCTAGAGACCCAGTACTTC. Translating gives CASSQTTAGGLETQYF.

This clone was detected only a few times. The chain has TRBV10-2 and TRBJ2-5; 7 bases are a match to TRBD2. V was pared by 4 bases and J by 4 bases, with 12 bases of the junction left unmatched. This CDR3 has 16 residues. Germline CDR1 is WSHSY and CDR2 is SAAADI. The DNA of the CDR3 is TGCGCCAGCAGTGCTCCGGTGCGGGAGTGGACAGAGACCCAGTACTTC. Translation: CASSAPVREWTETQYF.

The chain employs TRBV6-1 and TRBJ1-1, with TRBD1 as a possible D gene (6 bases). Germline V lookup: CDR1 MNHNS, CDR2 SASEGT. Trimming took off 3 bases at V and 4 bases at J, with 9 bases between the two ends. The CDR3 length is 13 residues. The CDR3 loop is CASSDRGTTEAFF. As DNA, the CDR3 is TGTGCCAGCAGTGACAGGGGAACCACTGAAGCTTTCTTT.

The CDR3 is CASSESPLRGNYGYTF. CDR3 DNA: TGTGCCAGCAGTGAATCTCCTCTGAGGGGAAACTATGGCTACACCTTC. This rearrangement joins TRBV25-1 to TRBJ1-2; a weak D match, TRBD1 (5 bases). V gave up 1 base and J gave up 2 bases, with 14 bases separating them. The CDR3 extends over 16 amino acids. Germline assignment: CDR1 MGHDK and CDR2 SYGVNS.

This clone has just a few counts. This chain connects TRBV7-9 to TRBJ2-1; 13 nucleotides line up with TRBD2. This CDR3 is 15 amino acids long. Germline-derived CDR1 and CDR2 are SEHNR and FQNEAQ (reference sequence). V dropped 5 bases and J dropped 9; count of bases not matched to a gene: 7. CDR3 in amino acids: CASSRGTSGIGEQFF. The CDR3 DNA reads TGTGCCAGCAGCCGCGGGACTAGCGGGATTGGTGAGCAGTTCTTC.

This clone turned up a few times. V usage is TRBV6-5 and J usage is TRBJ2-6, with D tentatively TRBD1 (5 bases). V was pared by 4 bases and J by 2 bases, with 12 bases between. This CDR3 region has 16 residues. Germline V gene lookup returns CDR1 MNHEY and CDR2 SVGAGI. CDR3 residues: CASSSQGGPGANVLTF. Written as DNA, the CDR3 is TGTGCCAGCAGTTCGCAGGGTGGTCCTGGGGCCAACGTCCTGACTTTC.

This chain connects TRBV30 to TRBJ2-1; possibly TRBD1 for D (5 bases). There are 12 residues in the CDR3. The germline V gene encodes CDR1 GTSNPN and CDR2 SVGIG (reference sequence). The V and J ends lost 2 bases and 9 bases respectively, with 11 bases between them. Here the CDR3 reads CAWSRTTLEQFF. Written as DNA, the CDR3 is TGTGCCTGGAGTCGGACAACCCTTGAGCAGTTCTTC. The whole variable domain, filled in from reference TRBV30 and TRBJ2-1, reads SQTIHQWPATLVQPVGSPLSLECTVEGTSNPNLYWYRQAAGRGLQLLFYSVGIGQISSEVPQNLSASRPQDRQFILSSKKLLLSDSGFYLCAWSRTTLEQFFGPGTRLTVL.